Following are 20 T cell receptor beta chains from one sample sequenced in a study of cytomegalovirus exposure and HLA in healthy donors. Sequencing used immunoSEQ multiplex PCR; TCRdb keeps in-frame clones, though not all of them. The sample lists approximately 220,000 clones; around nine tenths were seen once. The sequencing input was PBMCs. The receptors shown here come from a man aged 18-30 years in good health and CMV-seronegative.

The chain combines TRBV5-1 with TRBJ1-4; TRBD1 matches 8 bases. V dropped 3 bases and J dropped 8; count of bases not matched to a gene: 9. The CDR3 has 15 residues. From germline, CDR1 is SGHRS and CDR2 YFSETQ. The CDR3 loop is CASSSSTGANEKLFF. CDR3 nucleotide sequence: TGCGCCAGCAGCTCGTCGACAGGGGCGAACGAAAAACTGTTTTTT.

The chain is built from TRBV5-6 and TRBJ1-2; no clear D. This CDR3 region has 15 residues. From germline, CDR1 is SGHDT and CDR2 YYEEEE. V was cut by 0 bases and J by 4 bases, with 13 bases left in between. DNA of the CDR3: TGTGCCAGCAGCTTGGATCCGGGGATCGGCTATGGCTACACCTTC. Its protein product is CASSLDPGIGYGYTF.

This clone was found a few times. The rearrangement uses TRBV7-9 and TRBJ2-3, with 9 bases identical to TRBD2. From germline, CDR1 is SEHNR and CDR2 FQNEAQ (reference sequence). V shed 6 bases, J shed 7 bases, and the junction held 5 bases outside the gene matches. This CDR3 spans 13 amino acids. The CDR3 protein is CASSSSGDNTQYF. The CDR3 nucleotides are TGTGCCAGCAGTTCTAGCGGGGACAATACGCAGTATTTT.

The chain carries TRBV7-3 and TRBJ2-3, with a weak D call TRBD2 (5 bases). Trimming stripped 1 base from V and 8 bases from J, with 7 bases between. Germline V lookup: CDR1 SGHTA, CDR2 FQGTGA. There are 12 residues in the CDR3. CDR3 coding DNA: TGTGCCAGCAGCTTAAGTGGAGGTACGCAGTATTTT. Translation gives CASSLSGGTQYF.

This chain joins TRBV27 and TRBJ2-7; 9 nucleotides line up with TRBD2. The CDR3 is made up of 16 amino acids. Germline CDR1 and CDR2: MNHEY and SMNVEV (reference sequence). The J segment lost 2 bases and the V segment lost 5 bases, leaving 10 bases of the junction unmatched. The CDR3, as DNA: TGTGCCAGCAGTCCCCTCAATGGACTAGCGACCTACGAGCAGTACTTC. Its protein is CASSPLNGLATYEQYF.

This clone was counted once. V is TRBV29-1 and J is TRBJ2-7; D perhaps matches TRBD1 (6 bases). CDR3 length: 17 amino acids. Trimming removed 2 bases from V and 2 bases from J, with 22 bases in between. Germline V gene lookup returns CDR1 SQVTM and CDR2 ANQGSEA. CDR3 region: CSVESPAGRDTTYEQYF. Written as DNA, the CDR3 is TGCAGCGTTGAAAGTCCCGCGGGCCGGGACACCACCTACGAGCAGTACTTC.

The V and J genes are TRBV12-5 and TRBJ2-5; 7 bases map to TRBD2. The V and J ends lost 7 bases and 5 bases, in that order; junction bases with no gene match: 10. Germline V CDR1 and CDR2: LGHNT, FRNRAP. The CDR3 spans 14 residues. The CDR3 nucleotides are TGTGCTAGTGCCCAAGTAGCGGGTCGCGAGACCCAGTACTTC. Its translation is CASAQVAGRETQYF.

The gene calls are TRBV11-2 and TRBJ1-1; maybe TRBD1 (6 bases). The CDR3 is 16 amino acids. Germline V gives CDR1 SGHAT, CDR2 FQNNGV. The ends were cut back, 3 bases at V and 5 bases at J, with 19 bases in the middle. The DNA of the CDR3 is TGTGCCAGCAGCTTTATCGGTCAGGGGCGAGGTACTGAAGCTTTCTTT. Protein sequence: CASSFIGQGRGTEAFF. Filled out from reference TRBV11-2 and TRBJ1-1, the complete variable domain reads EAGVAQSPRYKIIEKRQSVAFWCNPISGHATLYWYQQILGQGPKLLIQFQNNGVVDDSQLPKDRFSAERLKGVDSTLKIQPAKLEDSAVYLCASSFIGQGRGTEAFFGQGTRLTVV.

The CDR3 nucleotides are TGTGCCAGCAGCGTAGGGGGACTAGCGGGACGCTACAATGAGCAGTTCTTC. It yields the protein CASSVGGLAGRYNEQFF. The chain recombines TRBV9 with TRBJ2-1, with 13 positions matching TRBD2. The germline gives CDR1 SGDLS, CDR2 YYNGEE. The ends lost 0 bases at V and 3 bases at J; junction bases unmatched: 3. The CDR3 covers 17 residues.

With respect to this clone: The sample has other DNA sequences that encode this CDR3 too. V and J are TRBV19 and TRBJ1-5; 10 bases are shared with TRBD1. The CDR3 contains 16 residues. With V trimmed by 3 bases and J by 2 bases, 4 bases remained unmatched. From germline, CDR1 is LNHDA and CDR2 SQIVND (reference sequence). CDR3 nucleotides: TGTGCCAGTAGTATCGGTGGGACAGGGGGCAATCAGCCCCAGCATTTT. Its translation: CASSIGGTGGNQPQHF.

This clone was counted between two and nine times. V gene TRBV6-6 combines with J gene TRBJ2-4; 7 positions agree with TRBD2. The ends lost 5 bases at V and 13 bases at J; junction bases unmatched: 8. CDR1 MNHNY and CDR2 SVGAGI come from the germline V gene (reference sequence). The CDR3 sequence is 12 residues long. CDR3 in amino acids: CASSPPRGEQYF. The DNA for the CDR3 is TGTGCCAGCAGTCCCCCCCGGGGGGAGCAGTACTTC.

CDR3 in DNA: TGTGCCAGCAGAGAAGACAGGGCAAATTCACCCCTCCACTTT. It is translated as CASREDRANSPLHF. The chain employs TRBV6-4 and TRBJ1-6, with 7 bases matching TRBD1. The CDR3 spans 14 residues. Looked up from germline, CDR1 is MRHNA and CDR2 is SNTAGT. The V gene end was trimmed by 6 bases and the J gene end by 7 bases; junction bases not matched to a gene: 6.

V gene TRBV20-1 combines with J gene TRBJ1-2; D possibly corresponds to TRBD1 (6 bases). V was cut by 6 bases and J by 10 bases, with 12 bases left in between. The CDR3 runs 10 residues. Per the germline V gene, CDR1 is DFQATT and CDR2 is SNEGSKA (reference sequence). The CDR3 nucleotides read TGCAGTGCCGCCACAGGGTCCTACACCTTC. Its protein is CSAATGSYTF.

The chain links TRBV5-1 to TRBJ2-7, with 7 bases lining up with TRBD2. V dropped 4 bases and J dropped 3; count of bases not matched to a gene: 10. CDR1 is SGHRS and CDR2 is YFSETQ in the germline V gene. The CDR3 is made up of 15 amino acids. Here the CDR3 reads CASSLLAETNYEQYF. CDR3 bases: TGCGCCAGCAGCCTCCTAGCGGAAACGAACTACGAGCAGTACTTC.

The V gene is TRBV7-3, the J gene TRBJ2-5; no reliable D call. The germline V and J ends were trimmed by 8 bases and 5 bases, with 12 bases remaining between them. The germline V gene encodes CDR1 SGHTA and CDR2 FQGTGA. This CDR3 has 12 residues. The CDR3: CASGRVGETQYF. CDR3 coding DNA: TGTGCCAGCGGTCGGGTCGGGGAGACCCAGTACTTC.

Only one count was recorded for this clone. V usage is TRBV13 and J usage is TRBJ2-5; D is unclear. The CDR3 is 13 residues long. Trimming pared 2 bases from V and 5 bases from J, leaving 9 bases between. CDR1 PRHDT and CDR2 FYEKMQ come from the germline V gene (reference sequence). DNA of the CDR3: TGTGCCAGCAGCTTAACGGTGGAGGAGACCCAGTACTTC. This codes for CASSLTVEETQYF.

This clone was recorded only once. The chain has TRBV30 and TRBJ2-7; 7 positions match TRBD2. This CDR3 spans 11 amino acids. Trimming took 5 bases from V and 2 from J; bases not matched to a gene: 0. Germline CDR1 is GTSNPN and CDR2 is SVGIG (reference sequence). DNA of the CDR3: TGTGCCTGGGGGGGGGCCTACGAGCAGTACTTC. This codes for CAWGGAYEQYF.

The genes are TRBV9 and TRBJ2-2; TRBD1 might be the D (6 bases). V dropped 2 bases and J dropped 0 bases, with 17 bases sitting between them. CDR3 length: 18 residues. Germline V CDR1 and CDR2: SGDLS, YYNGEE. The DNA for the CDR3 is TGTGCCAGCAGCGTCCAAACCGGGACACACGCGAACACCGGGGAGCTGTTTTTT. It codes for CASSVQTGTHANTGELFF.

This chain connects TRBV11-2 to TRBJ1-1; the D is unclear. CDR1 SGHAT and CDR2 FQNNGV come from the germline V gene. The CDR3 has 13 amino acids. V gave up 3 bases and J gave up 1 base, with 6 bases separating them. CDR3 in DNA: TGTGCCAGCAGCTTTGGTAGGAACACTGAAGCTTTCTTT. It yields the protein CASSFGRNTEAFF.

The J gene is TRBJ2-5, the V gene TRBV2; TRBD2 is a possible D gene (5 bases). The CDR3 contains 14 residues. V was trimmed by 7 bases and J by 0 bases, leaving 12 bases between them. The germline CDR1 and CDR2 sequences are SNHLY and FYNNEI. CDR3 residues: CASKSGEYQETQYF. In nucleotides, the CDR3 is TGTGCCAGCAAGAGCGGCGAGTACCAAGAGACCCAGTACTTC.